The TCR beta chain described here comes from a study of a mutant IDH1 vaccine in newly diagnosed glioma. As for time point: week 35, safety follow-up. Every single dose of the vaccine, 300 ug of mutant IDH1 20-mer peptide, came with topical imiquimod. With V trimmed by 6 bases and J by 4 bases, 6 bases remained unmatched. This CDR3 comprises 14 residues. The germline gives CDR1 KGHSH, CDR2 LQKENI. Study-wide results and limits: No link was apparently found between pseudoprogression and changes in top peripheral T cell clonotypes.

Profiled with immunoSEQ multiplex PCR; TCRdb holds only in-frame clones, not every one. The table lists around 53,000 clones, 70% to 85% of them singletons. As for this clone: Its target is not known.

The sequenced sample was PBMCs, obtained from a glioma patient whose treatment included an IDH1 peptide vaccine. The receptor comes from a man in his forties with glioma. This chain joins TRBV18 and TRBJ2-5, with TRBD1 matching over 9 bases. The CDR3 is CASSPGQGIETQYF. The CDR3 DNA reads TGTGCCAGCTCCCCGGGACAGGGAATAGAGACCCAGTACTTC.